These 16 T cell receptor beta chains share one sample of origin, sequenced in a study of Ad26.COV2.S vaccination and SARS-CoV-2 variants (dated by TCRdb to about 2021). Libraries were made using the immunoSEQ multiplex PCR assay. TCRdb stores this immuneACCESS table with in-frame sequences only. Part of the clones is absent; in the studies checked, under half of the shortfall reflects unresolved V genes, and no reason is known for the rest. A total of hundreds of thousands of clones appear in this sample, about 89% of them only once. Over 2.5% of the sample lies in the top ten. The treatment or condition label on this specimen signifies: around 19 received Ad26.COV2.S at low or high dose, single or two shots; 5 received placebo; per-sample allocation not given. For vaccine and placebo recipients, the sequenced repertoires came from samples collected on day 63 after the first injection. The source material was peripheral blood, sampled in a trial of Ad26.COV2.S vaccine versus placebo. The receptor set was obtained from a person between 18 and 60 years old who received the Ad26.COV2.S COVID-19 vaccine or a placebo.

The chain is built from TRBV20-1 and TRBJ2-1; TRBD1 matches 10 bases. The ends lost 3 bases at V and 7 bases at J; junction bases unmatched: 9. The CDR3 has 15 residues. Germline assignment: CDR1 DFQATT and CDR2 SNEGSKA (reference sequence). This CDR3 is CSASTRDRGTNEQFF. CDR3 bases: TGCAGTGCTAGTACGCGGGACAGGGGAACGAATGAGCAGTTCTTC.

This clone was found once. The rearrangement joins TRBV5-5 to TRBJ1-5; 10 bases are shared with TRBD1. Per the germline V gene, CDR1 is SGHKS and CDR2 is YYEKEE (reference sequence). The CDR3 sequence is 19 residues long. The V and J ends lost 4 bases and 0 bases, in that order; junction bases with no gene match: 13. The CDR3 is CASSPRPGQGTYSNQPQHF. In DNA, the CDR3 is TGTGCCAGCAGCCCGCGCCCGGGACAGGGGACTTATAGCAATCAGCCCCAGCATTTT.

The chain has TRBV3-1 (or the pseudogene TRBV3-2) and TRBJ2-7; D is undetermined. Germline lookup yields CDR1 LGHDT and CDR2 YNNKEL (reference sequence). The CDR3 loop spans 14 amino acids. Trimming removed 10 bases at V and 6 bases at J, with 22 bases between. CDR3 sequence reads: CATGPGQHFLEQYF. In DNA, the CDR3 is TGTGCCACCGGTCCCGGTCAGCACTTTCTCGAGCAGTACTTC.

The chain couples TRBV11-2 to TRBJ2-3; maybe TRBD1 (6 bases). Trimming shortened V by 5 bases and J by 1 base, and 16 bases separated the two germline ends. The CDR3 length is 16 residues. From germline, CDR1 is SGHAT and CDR2 FQNNGV. The CDR3 nucleotides are TGTGCCAGCAGCGTCGGGACACATCGGGGCACAGATACGCAGTATTTT. Amino acids: CASSVGTHRGTDTQYF.

This clone was seen a few times. The chain combines TRBV3-1 (or the pseudogene TRBV3-2) with TRBJ1-1, with 10 positions matching TRBD1. J lost 7 bases, V lost 4 bases, and 6 bases had no gene match. The CDR3 is 14 residues long. CDR1 and CDR2 (germline): LGHDT, YNNKEL (reference sequence). The CDR3 sequence is CASSPTGGFIEAFF. In DNA form, the CDR3 reads TGTGCCAGCAGCCCGACAGGGGGCTTTATTGAAGCTTTCTTT.

The V call is TRBV27, the J call TRBJ2-5; 11 bases fit TRBD1. CDR3 length equals 15 residues. The J segment lost 3 bases and the V segment lost 6 bases, leaving 6 bases of the junction unmatched. Looked up from germline, CDR1 is MNHEY and CDR2 is SMNVEV (reference sequence). CDR3 protein: CASSSRTGGKETQYF. CDR3 DNA: TGTGCCAGCAGCTCCCGGACAGGGGGCAAAGAGACCCAGTACTTC.

CDR3 region: CASSIPPKDRGRWEETQYF. Written as DNA, the CDR3 is TGTGCCAGTAGTATACCTCCGAAAGACAGGGGGCGATGGGAAGAGACCCAGTACTTC. J is TRBJ2-5 and V is TRBV19, with 10 positions matching TRBD1. CDR3 length: 19 residues. CDR1 and CDR2 (germline): LNHDA, SQIVND (reference sequence). V lost 2 bases to trimming and J lost 3 bases; unmatched junction nucleotides: 15.

The genes are TRBV28 and TRBJ1-2; D is unclear. The CDR3 has 14 residues. The V end lost 5 bases, the J end lost 9 bases, and 19 bases lay between the germline ends. In germline, CDR1 is MDHEN, CDR2 SYDVKM. In nucleotides, the CDR3 is TGTGCCAGCAGTCCCCGTGGGCTGGCTGTTCGCTACACCTTC. It specifies CASSPRGLAVRYTF.

CDR3 DNA: TGTGCCAGCAGTGAATTGGGGGTAGGGGCCAAAAACATTCAGTACTTC. It specifies CASSELGVGAKNIQYF. The chain joins TRBV6-1 to TRBJ2-4; D is tentatively TRBD1 or TRBD2 (5 bases each). This CDR3 has 16 amino acids. V lost 2 bases and J 1 base, leaving 12 bases between the germline ends. Looked up from germline, CDR1 is MNHNS and CDR2 is SASEGT.

The chain joins TRBV5-1 to TRBJ1-2; possible D gene TRBD1, 6 bases. Germline loops: CDR1 SGHRS, CDR2 YFSETQ. The CDR3 extends over 14 amino acids. V was pared by 1 base and J by 2 bases, with 9 bases between. Here the CDR3 DNA reads TGCGCCAGCAGCTTGCGGCAGGGGAACTATGGCTACACCTTC. Translating it yields CASSLRQGNYGYTF.

This clone has just one count. This chain connects TRBV13 to TRBJ1-1, with 9 bases aligning to TRBD1. The CDR3 totals 15 residues. Looked up from germline, CDR1 is PRHDT and CDR2 is FYEKMQ (reference sequence). V dropped 5 bases and J dropped 4; count of bases not matched to a gene: 8. The CDR3 DNA is TGTGCCAGCAGCCCGGTAGACAGGGGGGGCACTGAAGCTTTCTTT. Its translation: CASSPVDRGGTEAFF. Filled out from reference TRBV13 and TRBJ1-1, the complete variable domain reads AAGVIQSPRHLIKEKRETATLKCYPIPRHDTVYWYQQGPGQDPQFLISFYEKMQSDKGSIPDRFSAQQFSDYHSELNMSSLELGDSALYFCASSPVDRGGTEAFFGQGTRLTVV.

The chain combines TRBV27 with TRBJ2-7; the D gene is possibly TRBD1 (6 bases). V lost 7 bases, J lost 7 bases, and 14 bases lay in between. CDR3 length equals 12 residues. The germline V gene encodes CDR1 MNHEY and CDR2 SMNVEV (reference sequence). CDR3 sequence reads: CASTSGVGEQYF. The CDR3 region has the DNA TGTGCCAGCACCTCAGGGGTGGGGGAGCAGTACTTC.

This chain connects TRBV7-2 to TRBJ1-1; TRBD1 aligns across 11 bases. Germline CDR1 is SGHTA and CDR2 is FQGNSA. The trim removed 4 bases at V and 0 bases at J, leaving 1 base unmatched. The CDR3 extends over 15 amino acids. This CDR3 is CASSWTGGLNTEAFF. The CDR3 DNA follows: TGTGCCAGCAGCTGGACAGGGGGCTTGAACACTGAAGCTTTCTTT.

This clone was found many times. Other DNA variants within this sample encode the same CDR3. The CDR3 region has the DNA TGCGCCAGCTCAGGGGACTCCTACGAGCAGTACTTC. Its protein product is CASSGDSYEQYF. V and J are TRBV5-1 and TRBJ2-7, with D maybe TRBD1 (6 bases). This CDR3 is built from 12 residues. The V and J ends lost 7 bases and 0 bases respectively, with 8 bases between them. Germline lookup yields CDR1 SGHRS and CDR2 YFSETQ.

The chain joins TRBV5-1 to TRBJ2-7, with TRBD2 matching 14 bases. CDR1 is SGHRS and CDR2 is YFSETQ in the germline V gene. Losses at the gene ends were 0 bases for V and 4 bases for J; bases not matched to a gene: 6. CDR3 length: 17 amino acids. The CDR3, as DNA: TGCGCCAGCAGCTTGGCCCTGGGACTAGCGGGAGCATACGAGCAGTACTTC. Residues: CASSLALGLAGAYEQYF.

The chain carries TRBV6-1 and TRBJ1-5; D not certain. Germline CDR1 is MNHNS and CDR2 is SASEGT. The CDR3 has 16 amino acids. Trimming stripped 3 bases from V and 2 bases from J, with 14 bases between. The CDR3 region is CASSDWRPGGNQPQHF. DNA of the CDR3: TGTGCCAGCAGTGATTGGCGGCCTGGGGGCAATCAGCCCCAGCATTTT.